These 9 T cell receptor beta chains came from one sample sequenced in a study of CD8+CD57+ T cells in acquired aplastic anemia. Genomic DNA was employed as the template in profiling TCR beta VDJ and CDR3. MiXCR was run by TCRdb on the reads, yielding one entry per CDR3 protein. The data show approximately 300,000 distinct CDR3 sequences, 50% to 65% seen once. Patients chosen for sequencing had shown CD8+CD57+ cell expansion by flow cytometry. The specimen was sorted CD4+, CD8+, or CD8+CD57+ T cells (not recorded which) from PBMCs. Source of these receptors: a human donor with aplastic anemia.

This clonotype was seen a few times. The chain links TRBV12-3 or TRBV12-4 to TRBJ1-6, with unresolved D. The CDR3 spans 15 residues. Trimming removed 8 bases from V and 10 bases from J, with 21 bases in between. CDR3 sequence reads: CASGPGGRRGSPLHF. In DNA, the CDR3 is TGTGCCAGCGGTCCGGGAGGGAGGAGAGGATCACCCCTCCACTTT.

CDR3 protein: CASSLSSGVYNEQFF. The DNA of the CDR3 is TGTGCCAGCAGTCTTTCTAGCGGGGTTTACAATGAGCAGTTCTTC. J is TRBJ2-1 and V is TRBV25-1; 9 bases line up with TRBD2. This CDR3 has 15 amino acids. The J segment lost 4 bases and the V segment lost 5 bases, leaving 6 bases of the junction unmatched. Germline V lookup: CDR1 MGHDK, CDR2 SYGVNS.

V is TRBV7-9 and J is TRBJ2-3; D remains ambiguous. V lost 2 bases and J 0 bases, leaving 6 bases between the germline ends. The germline CDR1 and CDR2 sequences are SEHNR and FQNEAQ (reference sequence). The CDR3 covers 14 residues. CDR3 in DNA: TGTGCCAGCAGCTTAACCCTAAGCACAGATACGCAGTATTTT. Translating gives CASSLTLSTDTQYF.

The rearrangement links TRBV19 to TRBJ2-7, with a possible D match to TRBD2 (6 bases). Between the trimmed V and J ends, which lost 0 bases and 6 bases, there was a span of 6 bases. Germline V CDR1 and CDR2: LNHDA, SQIVND (reference sequence). The CDR3 is 12 amino acids. CDR3 nucleotide sequence: TGTGCCAGTAGTATAGACGGGGGCGAGCAGTACTTC. The encoded protein is CASSIDGGEQYF.

Many counts were recorded for this clonotype. This chain connects TRBV5-1 to TRBJ2-5; D is uncertain. CDR3 size: 14 residues. The germline CDR1 and CDR2 sequences are SGHRS and YFSETQ. V was cut by 1 base and J by 0 bases, with 7 bases left in between. The CDR3 spells CASSLTVNQETQYF. CDR3 DNA sequence: TGCGCCAGCAGCTTGACAGTGAACCAAGAGACCCAGTACTTC.

V is TRBV6-5 and J is TRBJ2-3; possibly TRBD1 for D (6 bases). Germline values: CDR1 MNHEY, CDR2 SVGAGI. V was clipped by 2 bases and J by 0 bases, with 12 bases between them. The CDR3 is 16 amino acids. The CDR3 loop is CASSYVDSPSTDTQYF. The CDR3 DNA follows: TGTGCCAGCAGTTACGTGGACAGTCCTAGCACAGATACGCAGTATTTT.

Details on this clonotype: At one boundary the junction diverges from the germline segment, which might be a read error. This sequence joins TRBV5-8 and TRBJ2-7; D might be TRBD2 (5 bases). The germline V gene encodes CDR1 SGHTS and CDR2 YDEGEE. The CDR3 is made up of 13 amino acids. The CDR3 here is CASSSTLAGEQYF. CDR3 DNA sequence: TGCGCCAGCAGCTCCACCTTGGCGGGCGAGCAGTACTTC.

This clonotype was counted ten times or more. The chain employs TRBV5-1 and TRBJ1-4; possible D gene TRBD1, 6 bases. The V gene's germline CDR1 is SGHRS and CDR2 YFSETQ. The V gene lost 4 bases and the J gene lost 0 bases, with 10 bases spanning the gap. The CDR3 covers 15 residues. The CDR3 DNA follows: TGCGCCAGCAGCCCAACAGGGCCAACTAATGAAAAACTGTTTTTT. It codes for CASSPTGPTNEKLFF.

This clonotype has ten or more counts. The chain carries TRBV11-3 and TRBJ2-1, with D possibly being TRBD1 (6 bases). The CDR3 consists of 15 residues. V lost 3 bases and J lost 9, with 18 bases in between. The germline gives CDR1 SGHNT, CDR2 YENEEA. As DNA, the CDR3 is TGTGCCAGCAGCTTCGGCAGGGGAGTCGCGTCTGAGCAGTTCTTC. Its protein product is CASSFGRGVASEQFF.